This T cell receptor (beta chain) was found in a study of T cells in Graves' hyperthyroidism and ophthalmopathy (dated by TCRdb to between 2018 and 2021). In the study overall: Peripheral blood was sampled at the time of initial diagnosis, prior to any treatment. Prospective prediction of ophthalmopathy was tested in an independent validation cohort of fewer than 20 hyperthyroidism patients and 17 patients who later progressed to ophthalmopathy. The paper describes TCR Vbeta CDR3 sequencing of fewer than 150 peripheral blood samples, made up of about 41 ophthalmopathy patients, around 78 hyperthyroidism patients and about 17 progressor patients. In addition, the study compared T-cell repertoires in thyroid tissue and in blood from about 6 Graves' hyperthyroidism patients. The roughly 94 discovery patients were randomly divided into training and test sets at a 7:3 ratio. To identify distinguishing TCR V-J signatures, a discovery cohort of about 95 patients was used, comprising 43 with Graves' ophthalmopathy and some 60 with stable Graves' hyperthyroidism. Following sampling, methimazole starting at 30 mg daily was given to hyperthyroidism patients, and high-dose intravenous methylprednisolone was given to ophthalmopathy patients.

Unmatched junction bases come to 7, with V trimmed by 0 bases and J by 0 bases. CDR1 and CDR2 (DFQATT, SNEGSKA) derive from the germline V gene (reference sequence). Counted from cysteine to phenylalanine, this CDR3 has 17 amino acids. This entry keeps only the CDR3 DNA: 51 bases, framed from base 1. General conclusions and limits of the study: In validation, the model predicted progression to ophthalmopathy with over 65% sensitivity and over 72% specificity, a median of about six months before onset. A 13 V-J signature model separated ophthalmopathy from stable hyperthyroidism, with around 91% sensitivity and 81.08% specificity in cross-validation and 80%/75% in testing. Most expanded thyroid clonotypes (frequency above 0.001) were also detected in blood, a finding suggesting that blood repertoires may reflect thyroid immune responses. No statistical method was used to fix the sample size in advance, and group allocation was not hidden from the investigators.

This clonotype was seen only a few times. Its specific antigen is unknown. No clone much larger than this one lies a single base away; base qualities are absent. TCR beta CDR3 regions were amplified from RNA transcripts. A first-round RT-PCR of the TCR CDR3 used the HTBI primer set with the Qiagen OneStep RT-PCR kit. Libraries were constructed in a second round of multiplex PCR, after which size selection and purification were carried out. Paired-end sequencing of the libraries was performed with 100 bp reads on an Illumina HiSeq2000. The original pipeline was this. SOAPnuke was used to process the raw data, with reads discarded if the reads contained adapters or uncalled bases, had a mean Phred below 15, or lacked an exact constant-primer or identifier match. COPE v1.2.5 was used to merge high-quality paired reads, and clonotypes were defined as unique nucleotide sequences. Clonotypes were aligned to IMGT TRBV, TRBD and TRBJ reference segments using MiTCR v1.1. Only V-J combinations with frequency above 0.0001, covering about 99% of repertoires, were analysed. A TCS score was defined as the ratio between F50 (clonal expansion) and ExV (chaos), using BLOSUM62-based TCRdist between CDR3 peptides within each V-J. Welch's t-statistics and random forest reduced roughly 530 V-J features to 10 to 15, which were used in a naive Bayes classifier (R e1071). TCRdb reran the public reads through fastp at Q25 and MiXCR, keeping productive beta chains. For every CDR3 protein sequence, its rows merge into one entry that carries the most common genes and DNA. TCRdb, rather than the study authors, made the V and J calls. A total of some 620,000 distinct CDR3 sequences appear in this sample, about 16% of them only once. Around 4% of the sample comes from the top ten.

Stable Graves' hyperthyroidism was defined as the absence of progression to ophthalmopathy over 18 months of follow-up. Hyperthyroidism patients were newly diagnosed, had a disease duration of under 2 months, and were aged 18 to 65 years. Patients with uncontrolled infections, other autoimmune diseases, pregnancy or lactation were excluded. Diagnoses were established on the basis of clinical symptoms, serum thyroxine and TRAb, thyroid ultrasound, and orbital computed tomography. PBMCs were isolated from 8 to 10 ml of fresh peripheral blood by Ficoll-Paque density gradient centrifugation. Trizol reagent was used to extract total RNA, and RNA quality was then checked on an Agilent 2100 Bioanalyzer.

The sequence is built from TRBV20-1 and TRBJ2-1; the central 8 bases match TRBD2. The TCR comes from a woman younger than 45 with Graves' hyperthyroidism. The sequenced sample was blood. The DNA sequence is as follows: TGCAGTGCTAGAGATCCGGGGGGGAGGAGCTCCTACAATGAGCAGTTCTTC. Its coded protein is CSARDPGGRSSYNEQFF.